This note documents a single TCR beta chain sequence. Its matching antigen is unknown. The CDR3 totals 11 residues. V was clipped by 5 bases and J by 10 bases; unmatched bases: 3. The authors sequenced TCR beta from blood CD8+ and CD4+ T cells. Stable or active relapsing-remitting multiple sclerosis, untreated and meeting revised McDonald criteria, defined the controls. While CD8+ and CD4+ T cells were isolated negatively, TEMRA cells were enriched by FACS. The data were obtained in a study of CD8 T cells in Susac syndrome. Broader study findings: That the number of individuals in its TCR sequencing and HLA analysis was relatively small was acknowledged by the study.

Random hexamers were used to reverse transcribe roughly 0.45 to 1 ug of RNA. A single record per CDR3 protein comes from TCRdb applying MiXCR to the immunoSEQ multiplex PCR reads. The data show 250,000 to 300,000 distinct CDR3 sequences, 85% seen once. This rearrangement joins TRBV12-3 or TRBV12-4 to TRBJ1-1; 8 bases fit TRBD1. This sequence originates from a human donor with multiple sclerosis. The sample consisted of CD8+ T cells from PBMCs. The DNA for the CDR3 is TGTGCCAGCAGTCCCGGGACAGGAGCTTTCTTT. Protein sequence: CASSPGTGAFF.